This TCR beta chain was sequenced in a study of cytomegalovirus exposure and HLA in healthy donors. Findings of the study overall: In an earlier analysis, productive rearrangement rates for most beta V segments clustered near 90% or 30%.

V lost 6 bases and J 4 bases, leaving 12 bases between the germline ends. This CDR3 contains 12 residues. In germline, CDR1 is SQVTM, CDR2 ANQGSEA. 60 Vbeta and 13 Jbeta primers were used in PCR. The method was immunoSEQ multiplex PCR; TCRdb's version includes in-frame clones alone and lacks a portion of them. Altogether 130,000 or so clones are present, about 76% being singletons, with the ten largest covering 5.5% to 8.5%. The sample holds a few counts of this clone. Its matching antigen is unknown. Material for sequencing was PBMCs. This TCR derives from a man aged 35 to 55 in good health and CMV-seropositive. J is TRBJ1-1 and V is TRBV29-1; D possibly corresponds to TRBD1 (5 bases). CDR3 DNA sequence: TGCAGCGTAGCAGGGTTTTTCACTGAAGCTTTCTTT. This sequence encodes CSVAGFFTEAFF.